These 19 T cell receptor beta chains came from one sample sequenced in a study of T cells in women clearing cervical HPV infection. Sequenced by immunoSEQ multiplex PCR; TCRdb stores in-frame clones only, minus some. The listing records around 19,000 clones. Sequenced: blood buffy coat. These TCRs come from a woman between 18 and 70 years old with a cervical HPV16 infection that either progressed to CIN3+ or cleared (not recorded which).

In regard to this clone: The CDR3 extends 3 residues past the end of the read, so its final part is completed from the germline J gene. This sequence joins TRBV5-1 and TRBJ2-7; no definite D call. The V end was cut by 4 bases, the J end by 5 bases, with 13 bases between. CDR1 SGHRS and CDR2 YFSETQ come from the germline V gene. CDR3 length: 13 residues. This CDR3 reads CASSLSVINEQYF. CDR3 bases read: TGCGCCAGCAGCCTTAGTGTGATCAACGAG. Based on the CDR3 plus reference TRBV5-1 and TRBJ2-7, the full variable domain is KAGVTQTPRYLIKTRGQQVTLSCSPISGHRSVSWYQQTPGQGLQFLFEYFSETQRNKGNFPGRFSGRQFSNSRSEMNVSTLELGDSALYLCASSLSVINEQYFGPGTRLTVT.

As to this clone: The observed sequence ends 3 residues before the CDR3 terminus, with the missing tail filled in from the germline J gene. J is TRBJ2-7 and V is TRBV7-2; a weak D match, TRBD2 (5 bases). CDR1 is SGHTA and CDR2 is FQGNSA in the germline V gene. The CDR3 runs to 15 residues. V dropped 5 bases and J dropped 2 bases, with 16 bases sitting between them. CDR3 in amino acids: CASSTFYGVPYEQYF. CDR3 DNA (partial): TGTGCCAGCAGCACGTTTTACGGGGTCCCCTACGAG.

Remarks on this clone: The sequence runs out 3 residues before the end of the CDR3; the remainder is reconstructed from the germline J gene. The J gene is TRBJ2-7, the V gene TRBV10-3; 10 nucleotides match TRBD2. Germline trimming cut 8 bases from V and 5 bases from J; bases unmatched to any gene: 6. The CDR3 totals 13 residues. The germline V gene encodes CDR1 ENHRY and CDR2 SYGVKD. This chain's CDR3 is CAIGLAGANEQYF. The sequenced CDR3 bases are TGTGCCATCGGCCTAGCGGGGGCAAACGAG.

Partial CDR3 DNA: TGTGCCAGCAGCTTAGGTCCTGTCGGTTCACCC. Translation gives CASSLGPVGSP. The entire CDR3 protein reads CASSLGPVGSPLHF. This chain uses TRBV7-9 with TRBJ1-6, with unresolved D. Coverage ceases 3 residues before the CDR3 finishes, and the germline J gene fills in the end. Germline CDR1 is SEHNR and CDR2 is FQNEAQ (reference sequence). V was pared by 1 base and J by 9 bases, with 10 bases between. The length of the CDR3 is 14 residues.

A remark on this clone: Read coverage stops 3 residues before the CDR3 terminus; the germline J gene supplies the remainder. The chain carries TRBV20-1 and TRBJ2-3; 14 positions match TRBD2. Germline lookup yields CDR1 DFQATT and CDR2 SNEGSKA (reference sequence). The CDR3 spans 17 residues. Here the CDR3 reads CSASDGMTSGREETQYF. The sequenced part of the CDR3 DNA is TGCAGTGCTAGCGATGGGATGACTAGCGGGAGGGAAGAGACG.

Comments on this clone: The CDR3 is cut off 3 residues early in the read; its end comes from the germline J gene. This chain joins TRBV2 and TRBJ2-2; 8 nucleotides agree with TRBD2. The germline V gene encodes CDR1 SNHLY and CDR2 FYNNEI. This CDR3 comprises 15 residues. CDR3 DNA (partial): TGTGCCAGCAGGGTGCGCGGGGGGCCTAATTCACCG. This sequence encodes CASRVRGGPNSP. The complete CDR3 sequence is CASRVRGGPNSPLFF. The entire variable domain, with the rest obtained from reference TRBV2 and TRBJ2-2, is as follows: EPEVTQTPSHQVTQMGQEVILRCVPISNHLYFYWYRQILGQKVEFLVSFYNNEISEKSEIFDDQFSVERPDGSNFTLKIRSTKLEDSAMYFCASRVRGGPNSPLFFGEGSRLTVL.

About this clone: The sequenced fragment ends 3 residues before the CDR3 boundary, so the rest is inferred from the germline J gene. The chain employs TRBV28 and TRBJ2-1; 8 bases align to TRBD2. CDR3 size: 15 residues. Trimming at V came to 4 bases and at J to 2 bases, leaving 4 bases not matched to a gene. The germline V gene encodes CDR1 MDHEN and CDR2 SYDVKM. CDR3 bases read: TGTGCCAGCAGTTCCGGGACTAGAACCTACAATGAG. It codes for CASSSGTRTYNE. The CDR3 in full is CASSSGTRTYNEQFF.

To note about this clone: Read sequence stops 3 residues before the CDR3 end, and the germline J gene provides the missing end. The sample carries other DNA sequences with the same CDR3. The chain is built from TRBV30 and TRBJ2-2; D is uncertain. V was cut by 2 bases and J by 4 bases, with 5 bases left in between. This CDR3 is 12 amino acids long. CDR1 is GTSNPN and CDR2 is SVGIG in the germline V gene (reference sequence). The sequenced CDR3 bases are TGTGCCTGGAGTCCTAGCACCGGGGAG. Translation: CAWSPSTGE. The CDR3 in full is CAWSPSTGELFF.

The part of the CDR3 DNA that was read is TGTGCCAGCAGCTTAATCCAGGGGCGGGATTCACCC. It encodes CASSLIQGRDSP. In full, the CDR3 reads CASSLIQGRDSPLHF. The chain carries TRBV7-9 and TRBJ1-6; D is possibly TRBD1 (6 bases). The read ends 3 residues before the CDR3 terminus; that terminus is restored from the germline J gene. Germline V gene sequence: CDR1 SEHNR, CDR2 FQNEAQ (reference sequence). V lost 2 bases and J lost 8, with 13 bases in between. The CDR3 has 15 amino acids.

This CDR3 is CASRQRRELFF. The DNA read from the CDR3 is TGTGCCAGCAGACAGCGGAGGGAG. The gene calls are TRBV2 and TRBJ2-2; D may be TRBD2 (5 bases). With the read ending 3 residues before the CDR3 end, the germline J gene is used to fill in that end. V was clipped by 6 bases and J by 9 bases, with 8 bases between them. Germline CDR1 SNHLY, CDR2 FYNNEI. The CDR3 length is 11 residues.

On this clone: The read ends 3 residues before the CDR3 terminus; that terminus is restored from the germline J gene. The chain carries TRBV2 and TRBJ2-2; TRBD1 agrees at 9 bases. Germline V lookup: CDR1 SNHLY, CDR2 FYNNEI. This CDR3 comprises 15 residues. This chain's CDR3 is CASRDRVSYNSPLFF. The sequenced CDR3 bases are TGTGCCAGCCGGGACAGGGTTTCCTATAATTCACCG. The variable domain in full, completed from reference TRBV2 and TRBJ2-2, reads EPEVTQTPSHQVTQMGQEVILRCVPISNHLYFYWYRQILGQKVEFLVSFYNNEISEKSEIFDDQFSVERPDGSNFTLKIRSTKLEDSAMYFCASRDRVSYNSPLFFGEGSRLTVL.

In the case of this clone: The missing CDR3 end, 3 residues past where the read stops, is filled in from the germline J gene. V is TRBV11-2 and J is TRBJ2-7, with TRBD1 as a possible D gene (6 bases). The CDR3 is 14 amino acids. V gave up 3 bases and J gave up 4 bases, with 13 bases separating them. Germline V gene sequence: CDR1 SGHAT, CDR2 FQNNGV. CDR3 residues: CASSFLGQPYEQYF. The CDR3 DNA, read in part, is TGTGCCAGCAGCTTTCTGGGACAACCTTACGAG.

Worth noting for this clone: Coverage ceases 3 residues before the CDR3 finishes, and the germline J gene fills in the end. The gene calls are TRBV20-1 and TRBJ1-6; D gene unclear. This CDR3 contains 14 residues. The V gene lost 6 bases and the J gene lost 7 bases, with 16 bases spanning the gap. Germline CDR1 and CDR2: DFQATT and SNEGSKA (reference sequence). The CDR3 here is CSAARQTPNSPLHF. Partial CDR3 DNA: TGCAGTGCCGCCCGCCAGACTCCGAATTCACCC.

Points on this clone: The read finishes 3 residues shy of the CDR3 end, and the germline J gene is used to complete it. The chain joins TRBV18 to TRBJ1-3; D is undetermined. Trimming stripped 3 bases from V and 7 bases from J, with 19 bases between. The length of the CDR3 is 16 residues. Germline values: CDR1 KGHSH, CDR2 LQKENI. CDR3 residues: CASSPSATVSGNTIYF. The sequenced CDR3 bases are TGTGCCAGCTCACCCTCAGCTACAGTTTCGGGGAACACC.

In the case of this clone: The read terminates 3 residues ahead of where the CDR3 ends, so the germline J gene completes it. The rearrangement uses TRBV20-1 and TRBJ2-1; tentatively, D is TRBD2 (5 bases). The length of the CDR3 is 13 residues. Germline assignment: CDR1 DFQATT and CDR2 SNEGSKA (reference sequence). The V end was cut by 5 bases, the J end by 2 bases, with 10 bases between. The CDR3 DNA, read in part, is TGCAGTGCTCCGGACTCTACCTACAATGAG. It specifies CSAPDSTYNE. The full CDR3 sequence reads CSAPDSTYNEQFF.

Concerning this clone: The read ends 3 residues early relative to the CDR3; the germline J gene fills the gap. The chain has TRBV18 and TRBJ2-7; 7 bases fit TRBD1. CDR1 and CDR2 from the germline V gene are KGHSH and LQKENI. There are 12 residues in the CDR3. V shed 5 bases and J 6 bases; nucleotides not matched to a gene: 4. This chain's CDR3 is CASSTTGREQYF. The DNA read from the CDR3 is TGTGCCAGCTCAACGACAGGGCGCGAG.

About this clone itself: The read ends 3 residues shy of where the CDR3 ends; the end is completed using the germline J gene. The V call is TRBV7-3, the J call TRBJ2-1, with a weak D call TRBD2 (6 bases). This CDR3 is 15 amino acids long. The germline V gene has CDR1 SGHTA and CDR2 FQGTGA. V lost 4 bases and J lost 6, with 16 bases in between. CDR3 loop: CASSSRGMWFNEQFF. The covered CDR3 bases are TGTGCCAGCAGCTCCCGGGGGATGTGGTTCAATGAG. The full variable domain, rest sourced from reference TRBV7-3 and TRBJ2-1, is GAGVSQTPSNKVTEKGKYVELRCDPISGHTALYWYRQSLGQGPEFLIYFQGTGAADDSGLPNDRFFAVRPEGSVSTLKIQRTERGDSAVYLCASSSRGMWFNEQFFGPGTRLTVL.

As regards this clone: Other nucleotide sequences from this sample produce the same CDR3. CDR3 sequence reads: CSASQGSGNTIYF. The covered CDR3 bases are TGCAGTGCTTCGCAGGGCTCTGGAAACACC. The chain carries TRBV20-1 and TRBJ1-3, with a possible D match to TRBD1 (5 bases). The CDR3 end lies 3 residues beyond the end of the read and is filled in from the germline J gene. The CDR3 totals 13 residues. Germline CDR1 DFQATT, CDR2 SNEGSKA (reference sequence). Trimming cost V 5 bases and J 0 bases, with 8 bases left between them.

Regarding this clone: The read ends 3 residues before the CDR3 terminus; that terminus is restored from the germline J gene. This chain links TRBV19 with TRBJ1-5; tentatively, D is TRBD1 (5 bases). The V end was cut by 4 bases, the J end by 0 bases, with 10 bases between. The CDR3 is 15 amino acids. Looked up from germline, CDR1 is LNHDA and CDR2 is SQIVND (reference sequence). The sequenced CDR3 bases are TGTGCCAGTAGTACGACAGCTAATAGCAATCAGCCC. Translated: CASSTTANSNQP. Given in full, the CDR3 is CASSTTANSNQPQHF. The variable domain in full, completed from reference TRBV19 and TRBJ1-5, reads DGGITQSPKYLFRKEGQNVTLSCEQNLNHDAMYWYRQDPGQGLRLIYYSQIVNDFQKGDIAEGYSVSREKKESFPLTVTSAQKNPTAFYLCASSTTANSNQPQHFGDGTRLSIL.